The T cell receptor (beta chain) under discussion was sequenced for a study of cytomegalovirus exposure and HLA in healthy donors. Looked up from germline, CDR1 is MNHNS and CDR2 is SASEGT. The CDR3 length is 15 residues. V lost 5 bases, J lost 8 bases, and 19 bases lay in between. The PCR employed 60 Vbeta primers together with 13 Jbeta primers. Produced via immunoSEQ multiplex PCR; TCRdb's table is partial and in-frame only. The table includes some 140,000 clones, more than 60% detected once. The chain has TRBV6-1 and TRBJ2-1, with D maybe TRBD2 (6 bases). The sample was PBMCs. The TCR sequence derives from a woman in her forties in good health and CMV-seronegative. The CDR3 here is CASSRDSSPGDEQFF. The CDR3 nucleotides are TGTGCCAGCAGTCGGGACTCTTCCCCGGGCGATGAGCAGTTCTTC.